One and the same sample provided the 22 T cell receptor beta chains below, sequenced in a study of cytomegalovirus exposure and HLA in healthy donors. Produced via immunoSEQ multiplex PCR; TCRdb's table is partial and in-frame only. The data show almost 75,000 clones, about 85% seen once. Sequencing used PBMCs. Every receptor here comes from a young man in good health and CMV-seronegative.

The V and J genes are TRBV30 and TRBJ2-1; no clear D gene. The germline V gene encodes CDR1 GTSNPN and CDR2 SVGIG (reference sequence). The CDR3 is 14 residues long. V dropped 0 bases and J dropped 3 bases, with 9 bases sitting between them. CDR3 in DNA: TGTGCCTGGAGTGTAAGCCTAGACTACAATGAGCAGTTCTTC. The encoded protein is CAWSVSLDYNEQFF.

This sequence joins TRBV7-3 and TRBJ2-6, with a tentative D call TRBD1 (6 bases). The CDR3 loop spans 15 amino acids. The V gene's germline CDR1 is SGHTA and CDR2 FQGTGA. V shed 5 bases and J shed 4 bases, with 12 bases lying between them. The CDR3 nucleotides read TGTGCCAGCAGCCCCCAGGGGTCCGGGGCCAACGTCCTGACTTTC. This sequence encodes CASSPQGSGANVLTF.

V gene TRBV10-3 combines with J gene TRBJ1-3, with D possibly TRBD1 on 5 matching bases. Germline CDR1 and CDR2: ENHRY and SYGVKD. Trimming removed 4 bases at V and 0 bases at J, with 13 bases between. This CDR3 has 16 amino acids. The CDR3 region is CAISGAGGTSGNTIYF. In DNA form, the CDR3 reads TGTGCCATCAGTGGAGCGGGGGGAACCTCTGGAAACACCATATATTTT.

Turning to this clone: One end of the junction does not line up with germline, which may come from a read error. The J gene is TRBJ1-6, the V gene TRBV7-9, with D possibly being TRBD1 (6 bases). Germline loops: CDR1 SEHNR, CDR2 FQNEAQ (reference sequence). There are 11 residues in the CDR3. In nucleotides, the CDR3 is TGCCAGGGGCGGGGGCGTTCACCCCTCCACTTT. Translated: CQGRGRSPLHF.

This chain connects TRBV27 to TRBJ2-2; D unresolved. Trimming cost V 3 bases and J 4 bases, with 6 bases left between them. The CDR3 is 13 amino acids. Germline V gives CDR1 MNHEY, CDR2 SMNVEV (reference sequence). CDR3 residues: CASSLSGTGELFF. As DNA, the CDR3 is TGTGCCAGCAGTTTGTCAGGCACCGGGGAGCTGTTTTTT.

The chain employs TRBV5-8 and TRBJ1-4; 10 nucleotides agree with TRBD1. Looked up from germline, CDR1 is SGHTS and CDR2 is YDEGEE. The CDR3 length is 14 residues. J gave up 6 bases and V 4 bases, and 3 bases lay outside the gene matches. This CDR3 reads CASSPDRGDEKLFF. DNA for the CDR3: TGTGCCAGCAGCCCGGACAGGGGGGATGAAAAACTGTTTTTT.

This sequence joins TRBV6-5 and TRBJ2-1, with 10 bases lining up with TRBD2. The germline V gene has CDR1 MNHEY and CDR2 SVGAGI. This CDR3 has 16 residues. The junction had 2 bases not matched to a gene; V was cut back by 2 bases and J by 1 base. CDR3 nucleotides: TGTGCCAGCAGTTACGTTAGCGGGAGGTCCTACAATGAGCAGTTCTTC. The encoded protein is CASSYVSGRSYNEQFF.

The rearrangement links TRBV27 to TRBJ2-7; D unclear. Looked up from germline, CDR1 is MNHEY and CDR2 is SMNVEV (reference sequence). Trimming left V 2 bases short and J 7 bases short, with 12 bases between. The CDR3 length is 13 residues. The CDR3, as DNA: TGTGCCAGCAGTTTAGGCGGTTCGAGGGAGCAGTACTTC. Translation gives CASSLGGSREQYF.

This clone was seen a handful of times. The V call is TRBV10-3, the J call TRBJ2-7, with TRBD1 matching 10 bases. Germline V gives CDR1 ENHRY, CDR2 SYGVKD. CDR3 length equals 15 residues. V was pared by 4 bases and J by 3 bases, with 6 bases of the junction left unmatched. The CDR3 reads CAISGTRDRGYEQYF. The CDR3 nucleotides read TGTGCCATCAGTGGGACCCGGGACAGGGGCTACGAGCAGTACTTC.

In its sample, this clone was seen a few times. CDR3 amino acids: CASSQLAGPRTQYF. The CDR3, as DNA: TGCGCCAGCAGCCAACTAGCGGGGCCACGGACCCAGTACTTC. This chain connects TRBV4-1 to TRBJ2-5; 9 nucleotides agree with TRBD2. The CDR3 is 14 residues long. J was trimmed by 7 bases and V by 2 bases; bases with no gene match: 5. Germline values: CDR1 MGHRA, CDR2 YSYEKL.

The rearrangement uses TRBV6-5 and TRBJ1-2; 8 positions agree with TRBD1. With V trimmed by 6 bases and J by 1 base, 1 base remained unmatched. Per germline, CDR1 MNHEY and CDR2 SVGAGI. The CDR3 sequence is 13 residues long. CDR3 sequence reads: CASRTGVNYGYTF. CDR3 DNA sequence: TGTGCCAGCAGGACAGGGGTTAACTATGGCTACACCTTC.

The chain employs TRBV6-6 and TRBJ1-2; 8 bases are shared with TRBD1. With 6 bases clipped from V and 7 bases from J, the junction kept 7 bases outside the gene matches. This CDR3 comprises 13 residues. CDR1 is MNHNY, CDR2 SVGAGI, per germline (reference sequence). In DNA form, the CDR3 reads TGTGCCAGCAGCTGGGACAGGAGACTTGGCTACACCTTC. Residues: CASSWDRRLGYTF.

CDR3 nucleotides: TGTGCCAGCACCAGAGACAGGAACAGACAGCCCCAGCATTTT. Translating it yields CASTRDRNRQPQHF. The chain carries TRBV6-1 and TRBJ1-5; TRBD1 might be the D (6 bases). CDR3 length: 14 residues. Germline V gene lookup returns CDR1 MNHNS and CDR2 SASEGT. The germline V and J ends were trimmed by 7 bases and 7 bases, with 17 bases remaining between them.

J is TRBJ1-1 and V is TRBV19; D gene ambiguous. V lost 1 base, J lost 4 bases, and 7 bases lay in between. Germline-derived CDR1 and CDR2 are LNHDA and SQIVND (reference sequence). The CDR3 has 13 residues. The DNA of the CDR3 is TGTGCCAGTAGTATAGGGTCCGGCACTGAAGCTTTCTTT. This encodes CASSIGSGTEAFF.

J is TRBJ2-1 and V is TRBV29-1; 11 bases are a match to TRBD2. Germline V lookup: CDR1 SQVTM, CDR2 ANQGSEA. This CDR3 contains 17 residues. J was trimmed by 1 base and V by 7 bases; bases with no gene match: 12. The CDR3 region has the DNA TGCAGCGCCCGAGGTAGCGGGAGGGCCGGGTCCTACAATGAGCAGTTCTTC. It is translated as CSARGSGRAGSYNEQFF.

This chain uses TRBV4-3 with TRBJ2-1; D is possibly TRBD1 (6 bases). This CDR3 comprises 15 residues. Per the germline V gene, CDR1 is LGHNA and CDR2 is YSLEER. Between the trimmed V and J ends, which lost 4 bases and 2 bases, there was a span of 12 bases. As DNA, the CDR3 is TGCGCCAGCAGCCTCCAGCAGGGGACCTACAATGAGCAGTTCTTC. Translating gives CASSLQQGTYNEQFF.

CDR3 residues: CASSKSGAGNQPQHF. The CDR3 nucleotides read TGTGCCAGCTCGAAATCAGGGGCGGGCAATCAGCCCCAGCATTTT. The chain employs TRBV18 and TRBJ1-5, with D perhaps TRBD1 (6 bases). This CDR3 is 15 amino acids long. Germline loops: CDR1 KGHSH, CDR2 LQKENI. Trimming pared 6 bases from V and 2 bases from J, leaving 14 bases between.

The V call is TRBV7-9, the J call TRBJ2-3; 10 nucleotides line up with TRBD2. The length of the CDR3 is 16 residues. From germline, CDR1 is SEHNR and CDR2 FQNEAQ (reference sequence). V was clipped by 5 bases and J by 2 bases; unmatched bases: 7. CDR3: CASSPVGLADTDTQYF. The CDR3 DNA is TGTGCCAGCAGCCCGGTAGGACTAGCGGACACAGATACGCAGTATTTT.

This clone was seen a single time. This chain uses TRBV28 with TRBJ2-3, with TRBD1 as a possible D gene (6 bases). CDR3 length: 13 amino acids. Germline V gene lookup returns CDR1 MDHEN and CDR2 SYDVKM. Deletions cut 7 bases from V and 0 bases from J, with 8 bases between. Here the CDR3 DNA reads TGTGCCAGCAATAGGGGGAGCACAGATACGCAGTATTTT. It yields the protein CASNRGSTDTQYF.

This chain uses TRBV4-3 with TRBJ1-2; TRBD1 aligns across 9 bases. Losses at the gene ends were 4 bases for V and 8 bases for J; bases not matched to a gene: 11. The CDR3 consists of 15 residues. CDR1 and CDR2 from the germline V gene are LGHNA and YSLEER. The CDR3 DNA sequence: TGCGCCAGCAGCCCCCTTGAACAGGGGGCGTACGGCTACACCTTC. It encodes CASSPLEQGAYGYTF.

CDR3: CASSPTGGYEQYV. The CDR3 DNA follows: TGTGCCAGCAGCCCGACAGGAGGCTACGAGCAGTACGTC. The chain is built from TRBV5-5 and TRBJ2-7; maybe TRBD1 (6 bases). There are 13 residues in the CDR3. V was clipped by 4 bases and J by 3 bases, with 11 bases between them. Germline V gene lookup returns CDR1 SGHKS and CDR2 YYEKEE (reference sequence).

The CDR3 region has the DNA TGTGCCAGCAGCTTAAGCAGGGACTACGAGCAGTACTTC. Translation gives CASSLSRDYEQYF. This chain joins TRBV7-8 and TRBJ2-7; a possible D gene is TRBD1 (5 bases). CDR1 and CDR2 from the germline V gene are SGHVS and FQNEAQ. The V gene lost 2 bases and the J gene lost 3 bases, with 8 bases spanning the gap. This CDR3 is built from 13 residues.